The 17 T cell receptor beta chains in this list originate from one sample, sequenced in a study of blood T cell repertoires in COVID-19 (dated by TCRdb to between 2020 and 2021). Libraries were made using the immunoSEQ multiplex PCR assay. This immuneACCESS table, as held by TCRdb, lists in-frame sequences with V and J called but not all clones. Of the missing ones, under half trace to an unresolved V gene in checked studies; the others have no known cause. Here the sample has about 54,000 clones; about 91% occur a single time. The ten biggest clones cover roughly 3.7% of the sample. The sequenced material came from peripheral blood. These TCRs come from a middle-aged man with COVID-19, enrolled during active disease.

This clone has just one count. V and J are TRBV7-9 and TRBJ1-5; D might be TRBD1 (5 bases). The CDR3 sequence is 15 residues long. Germline-derived CDR1 and CDR2 are SEHNR and FQNEAQ (reference sequence). Deletions cut 4 bases from V and 0 bases from J, with 10 bases between. The CDR3: CASSSTDTSNQPQHF. CDR3 nucleotides: TGTGCCAGCAGCTCGACAGACACTAGCAATCAGCCCCAGCATTTT.

V usage is TRBV4-1 and J usage is TRBJ2-3; no clear D. This CDR3 region has 13 residues. The germline V gene encodes CDR1 MGHRA and CDR2 YSYEKL. Deletions cut 4 bases from V and 5 bases from J, with 10 bases between. DNA for the CDR3: TGCGCCAGCAGCCCCAGCGCGGTAGATACGCAGTATTTT. It is translated as CASSPSAVDTQYF.

This clone was observed a single time. The chain uses TRBV12-5 and TRBJ1-6; D gene unclear. Germline V CDR1 and CDR2: LGHNT, FRNRAP. Trimming left V 2 bases short and J 0 bases short, with 14 bases between. The CDR3 covers 18 residues. The CDR3 protein is CASGLYPGSSSYNSPLHF. CDR3 nucleotide sequence: TGTGCTAGTGGTTTGTACCCCGGGAGCAGCTCCTATAATTCACCCCTCCACTTT.

J is TRBJ1-1 and V is TRBV5-1, with TRBD1 identical over 7 bases. V shed 4 bases and J 6 bases; nucleotides not matched to a gene: 12. Looked up from germline, CDR1 is SGHRS and CDR2 is YFSETQ. This CDR3 is 15 amino acids long. CDR3 nucleotide sequence: TGCGCCAGCAGCGACAATACAGGGGCCGGCGCTGAAGCTTTCTTT. Translation: CASSDNTGAGAEAFF.

The V gene is TRBV3-1 (or the pseudogene TRBV3-2), the J gene TRBJ2-1; D may be TRBD2 (6 bases). Germline V CDR1 and CDR2: LGHDT, YNNKEL (reference sequence). The CDR3 is made up of 17 amino acids. V was pared by 4 bases and J by 2 bases, with 18 bases between. CDR3 amino acids: CASSLDLGEVTYNEQFF. CDR3 in DNA: TGTGCCAGCAGCCTAGATTTGGGGGAGGTAACCTACAATGAGCAGTTCTTC.

The chain employs TRBV5-1 and TRBJ2-7, with a weak D call TRBD1 (6 bases). Between the trimmed V and J ends, which lost 4 bases and 3 bases, there was a span of 17 bases. The CDR3 totals 15 residues. Germline lookup yields CDR1 SGHRS and CDR2 YFSETQ. In nucleotides, the CDR3 is TGCGCCAGCAGCCCTATGGTGGGGGCGGGCTACGAGCAGTACTTC. Encoded protein: CASSPMVGAGYEQYF.

The rearrangement joins TRBV10-3 to TRBJ2-2; 9 bases line up with TRBD2. The CDR3 spans 19 residues. Looked up from germline, CDR1 is ENHRY and CDR2 is SYGVKD. Trimming removed 2 bases from V and 2 bases from J; junction bases left unmatched: 12. Written as DNA, the CDR3 is TGTGCCATCAGTGAGAAGTCTAGCGGGGACCTTAGTAACACCGGGGAGCTGTTTTTT. Translated, it gives CAISEKSSGDLSNTGELFF.

The chain has TRBV30 and TRBJ2-3; the D is unclear. The CDR3 sequence is 13 residues long. Germline CDR1 is GTSNPN and CDR2 is SVGIG (reference sequence). Trimming took off 1 base at V and 0 bases at J, with 5 bases between the two ends. CDR3 sequence (DNA): TGTGCCTGGAGTGCTGCGAGCACAGATACGCAGTATTTT. Protein product: CAWSAASTDTQYF. Drawing the rest from reference TRBV30 and TRBJ2-3, the complete variable domain is SQTIHQWPATLVQPVGSPLSLECTVEGTSNPNLYWYRQAAGRGLQLLFYSVGIGQISSEVPQNLSASRPQDRQFILSSKKLLLSDSGFYLCAWSAASTDTQYFGPGTRLTVL.

This clone was detected only once. The chain couples TRBV6-5 to TRBJ2-5; tentative D call: TRBD2 (6 bases). The CDR3 has 15 residues. Trimming shortened V by 6 bases and J by 1 base, and 15 bases separated the two germline ends. The germline gives CDR1 MNHEY, CDR2 SVGAGI. The CDR3 here is CASRKGGGSQETQYF. The CDR3, as DNA: TGTGCCAGCAGGAAGGGCGGAGGGAGCCAAGAGACCCAGTACTTC.

The rearrangement links TRBV30 to TRBJ2-7; D is possibly TRBD1 (5 bases). V lost 0 bases and J lost 3, with 15 bases in between. Per the germline V gene, CDR1 is GTSNPN and CDR2 is SVGIG (reference sequence). The CDR3 is made up of 15 amino acids. The chain's CDR3 is CAWSVGVSSHYEQYF. The CDR3 coding sequence is TGTGCCTGGAGTGTAGGGGTGAGCTCTCACTACGAGCAGTACTTC.

The genes are TRBV28 and TRBJ1-4; D possibly corresponds to TRBD1 (6 bases). In germline, CDR1 is MDHEN, CDR2 SYDVKM. The V end was cut by 6 bases, the J end by 3 bases, with 14 bases between. The CDR3 has 15 amino acids. The CDR3 reads CASRSPQGPNEKLFF. The CDR3, as DNA: TGTGCCAGCAGGTCGCCACAGGGACCTAATGAAAAACTGTTTTTT.

The chain has TRBV18 and TRBJ2-5; possibly TRBD1 for D (6 bases). The CDR3 loop spans 15 amino acids. Germline-derived CDR1 and CDR2 are KGHSH and LQKENI. The V end lost 2 bases, the J end lost 4 bases, and 14 bases lay between the germline ends. The CDR3 DNA sequence: TGTGCCAGCTCACCAAGGCAGGGGAAGGGAGAGACCCAGTACTTC. This encodes CASSPRQGKGETQYF.

The chain recombines TRBV20-1 with TRBJ2-5, with TRBD2 matching over 8 bases. CDR1 is DFQATT, CDR2 SNEGSKA, per germline (reference sequence). The CDR3 runs 11 residues. CDR3 coding DNA: TGCAGCACGGGGGGGATAGAGACCCAGTACTTC. Amino acids: CSTGGIETQYF.

The V call is TRBV28, the J call TRBJ2-1; TRBD1 might be the D (5 bases). CDR1 is MDHEN and CDR2 is SYDVKM in the germline V gene. CDR3 length equals 14 residues. V lost 2 bases and J 2 bases, leaving 7 bases between the germline ends. The CDR3 is CASSLQGPYNEQFF. The CDR3 DNA reads TGTGCCAGCAGTTTACAGGGTCCCTACAATGAGCAGTTCTTC.

V usage is TRBV30 and J usage is TRBJ2-5, with D tentatively TRBD2 (6 bases). V was trimmed by 2 bases and J by 1 base, leaving 11 bases between them. The CDR3 covers 14 residues. CDR1 is GTSNPN, CDR2 SVGIG, per germline (reference sequence). CDR3 loop: CAWSKGLIQETQYF. CDR3 bases: TGTGCCTGGAGTAAGGGACTTATCCAAGAGACCCAGTACTTC.

This clone was found once. V usage is TRBV6-5 and J usage is TRBJ1-2, with 10 bases aligning to TRBD1. Germline-derived CDR1 and CDR2 are MNHEY and SVGAGI. With 3 bases clipped from V and 8 bases from J, the junction kept 9 bases outside the gene matches. This CDR3 region has 15 residues. The CDR3 sequence: CASSYRRQGAQGYTF. In nucleotides, the CDR3 is TGTGCCAGCAGTTATCGGCGACAGGGGGCGCAGGGCTACACCTTC.

This chain links TRBV19 with TRBJ1-2; no definite D call. V was cut by 0 bases and J by 7 bases, with 12 bases left in between. The germline V gene has CDR1 LNHDA and CDR2 SQIVND (reference sequence). There are 14 residues in the CDR3. The CDR3 loop reads CASSIDNRRGGYTF. As DNA, the CDR3 is TGTGCCAGTAGTATAGATAATAGAAGAGGTGGCTACACCTTC.